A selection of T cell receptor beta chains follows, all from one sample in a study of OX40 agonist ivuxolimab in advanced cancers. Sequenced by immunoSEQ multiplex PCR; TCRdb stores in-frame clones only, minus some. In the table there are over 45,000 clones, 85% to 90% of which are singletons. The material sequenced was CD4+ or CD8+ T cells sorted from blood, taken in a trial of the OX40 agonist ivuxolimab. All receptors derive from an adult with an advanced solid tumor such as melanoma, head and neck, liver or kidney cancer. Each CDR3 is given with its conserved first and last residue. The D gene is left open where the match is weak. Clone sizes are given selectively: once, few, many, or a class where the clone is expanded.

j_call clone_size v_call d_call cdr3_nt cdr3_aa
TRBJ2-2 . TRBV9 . TGTGCCAGCAGCCCCAGAGGGGGGGCGGGCACCGGGGAGCTGTTTTTT CASSPRGGAGTGELFF
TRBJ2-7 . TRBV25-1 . TGTGCCAGCAGTTTGATAGGGGAGACCTACGAGCAGTACTTC CASSLIGETYEQYF
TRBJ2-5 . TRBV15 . TGTGCCACCAGCAGCCAGTTAGCGGTGGAGGTAGAGACCCAGTACTTC CATSSQLAVEVETQYF
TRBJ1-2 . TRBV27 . TGTGCCAGCAGAGAATCAGGGGAAGGCTACACCTTC CASRESGEGYTF
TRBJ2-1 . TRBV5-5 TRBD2 TGTGCCAGCAGCTTAGGACTAGCAGCCTACAATGAGCAGTTCTTC CASSLGLAAYNEQFF
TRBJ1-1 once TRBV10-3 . TGTGCCATCAAACCGGAGGGGTGGCGGAACACTGAAGCTTTCTTT CAIKPEGWRNTEAFF
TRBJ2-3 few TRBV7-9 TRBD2 TGTGCCAGCAGCATCAGCGGGAGTCAAGATACGCAGTATTTT CASSISGSQDTQYF
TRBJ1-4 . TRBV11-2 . TGTGCCAGCAGCTACGCGGCTGAAAAACTGTTTTTT CASSYAAEKLFF
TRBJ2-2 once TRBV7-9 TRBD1 TGTGCCAGCAGCCTAGACAGGGTTGCCGGGGAGCTGTTTTTT CASSLDRVAGELFF
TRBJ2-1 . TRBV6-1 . TGTGCCAGCCGAGGAGGGACAACCTCCTACAATGAGCAGTTCTTC CASRGGTTSYNEQFF
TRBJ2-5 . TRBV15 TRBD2 TGTGCCACCAGCGGGGGAGTAGCGGGAGTGGGAGAGACCCAGTACTTC CATSGGVAGVGETQYF
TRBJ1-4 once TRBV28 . TGTGCCAGCAGTTTAGGAGGGTTTGAAAAACTGTTTTTT CASSLGGFEKLFF
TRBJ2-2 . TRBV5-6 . TGTGCCAGCAGGCCTAGCATCACCGGGGAGCTGTTTTTT CASRPSITGELFF
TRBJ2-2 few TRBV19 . TGTGCCAGTAGTTCTCAAGGACCCGAGTCGGCAAACACCGGGGAGCTGTTTTTT CASSSQGPESANTGELFF
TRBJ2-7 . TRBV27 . TGTGCCAGCAGTTCGACCTCTTCACTCTACGAGCAGTACTTC CASSSTSSLYEQYF
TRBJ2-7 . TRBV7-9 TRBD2 TGTGCCAGCAGTCCAACCGGGACTAGCGAATACGAGCAGTACTTC CASSPTGTSEYEQYF
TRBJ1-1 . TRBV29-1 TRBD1 TGCAGCGTCCAGGGGGGTCGGACTGAAGCTTTCTTT CSVQGGRTEAFF
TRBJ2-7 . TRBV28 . TGTGCCAGCAGTTTTGTTGCAAGCTACTACGAGCAGTACTTC CASSFVASYYEQYF
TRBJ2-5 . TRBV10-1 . TGCGCCAGCCCACCGAAGGCTCTCCAAGAGACCCAGTACTTC CASPPKALQETQYF
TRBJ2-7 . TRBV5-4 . TGTGCCAGCAGCCCCCCTGACACATCCTACGAGCAGTACTTC CASSPPDTSYEQYF
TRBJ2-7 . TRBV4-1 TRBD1 TGCGCCAGCAGCCAAGGTGCGGGACAGGTCACCTACGAGCAGTACTTC CASSQGAGQVTYEQYF
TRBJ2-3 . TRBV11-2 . TGTGCCAGCAGCTTACTATTCGCCGGCGGCCGGTACACAGATACGCAGTATTTT CASSLLFAGGRYTDTQYF
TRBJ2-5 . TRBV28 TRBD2 TGTGCCAGCAGTTTATTCGCGGGAGGTGAGACCCAGTACTTC CASSLFAGGETQYF
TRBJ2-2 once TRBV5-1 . TGCGCCAGCGAGGCTTACGGGGAGCTGTTTTTT CASEAYGELFF
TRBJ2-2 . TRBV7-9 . TGTGCCAGCAGCTCCTTAGTCTTGGGGGAGAACGGGGAGCTGTTTTTT CASSSLVLGENGELFF
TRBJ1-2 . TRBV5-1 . TGCGCCAGCAGTCCTAAGGGTGGTGGAGGGGCCTATGGCTACACCTTC CASSPKGGGGAYGYTF
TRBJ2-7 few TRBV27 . TGTGCCAGCAGTACCGGGGGTTTAACGTCTTCCTACGAGCAGTACTTC CASSTGGLTSSYEQYF
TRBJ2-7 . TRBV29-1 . TGCAGCGTTACGGACCCCAACTACGAGCAGTACTTC CSVTDPNYEQYF
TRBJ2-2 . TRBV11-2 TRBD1 TGTGCCAGCAGCTCCTTTCAGGGGGCCAGGGACGGGGAGCTGTTTTTT CASSSFQGARDGELFF
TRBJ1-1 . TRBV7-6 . TGTGCCAGCAGCGAGGGGGCTGAAGCTTTCTTT CASSEGAEAFF
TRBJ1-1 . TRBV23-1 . TGCGCCAGCAGTCGAGCTTTCTTT CASSRAFF
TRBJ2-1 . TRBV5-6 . TGTGCCAGCTCGGCTAGCGCTAATGAGCAGTTCTTC CASSASANEQFF
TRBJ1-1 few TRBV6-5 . TGTGCCAGCAGCATTCAGGGAATCACTGAAGCTTTCTTT CASSIQGITEAFF
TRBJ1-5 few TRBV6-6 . TGTGCCAGCAGTTACGGTGAGCCCCAGCATTTT CASSYGEPQHF
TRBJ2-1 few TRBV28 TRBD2 TGTGCCAGCAGTCCCCTCCGGACTAGCGGGAGAAAGTTCTTC CASSPLRTSGRKFF
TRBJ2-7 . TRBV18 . TGTGCCAGCTGCGCTGACCCGGGGCTGGGGTACGAGCAGTACTTC CASCADPGLGYEQYF
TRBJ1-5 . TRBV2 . TGTGCCAGCAACCTCGAACGTCAGCCCCAGCATTTT CASNLERQPQHF
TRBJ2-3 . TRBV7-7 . TGTGCCAGCAGCTTCGGAACCACAGATACGCAGTATTTT CASSFGTTDTQYF
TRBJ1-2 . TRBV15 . TGTGCCACCAGCAGAGCCTCTCGGGCCAGCGATGGGTATGGCTACACCTTC CATSRASRASDGYGYTF
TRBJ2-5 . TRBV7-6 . TGTGCCAGCAGCTTAGAGCTAGCGCCTCAAGAGACCCAGTACTTC CASSLELAPQETQYF
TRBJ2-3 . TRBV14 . TGTGCCAGCAGCCAAGAAGCCAGGGGATGGTACGTTACGCAGTATTTT CASSQEARGWYVTQYF
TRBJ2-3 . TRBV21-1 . TGTGCCAGCAGCGTAAGGACTAGCGTTAGAAATACGCAGTATTTT CASSVRTSVRNTQYF
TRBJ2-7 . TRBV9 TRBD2 TGTGCCAGCAGCGCTAGCGGGAGAGAACCCGACGAGCAGTACTTC CASSASGREPDEQYF
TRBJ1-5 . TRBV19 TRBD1 TGTGCCAGCAAGACAGGGACCCGGGGCAATCAGCCCCAGCATTTT CASKTGTRGNQPQHF
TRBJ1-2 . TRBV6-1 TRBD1 TGTGCCAGCAGTGAAGACAGGGGGCCGTCTAACTATGGCTACACCTTC CASSEDRGPSNYGYTF
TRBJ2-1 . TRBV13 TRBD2 TGTGCCAGCAGCCCCACCGGGACTAGCGGGGAGTACAATGAGCAGTTCTTC CASSPTGTSGEYNEQFF
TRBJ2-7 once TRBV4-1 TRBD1 TGCGCCAGCAGCTTGGGACAGGGGGCCTACGAGCAGTACTTC CASSLGQGAYEQYF
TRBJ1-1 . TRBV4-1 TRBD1 TGCGCCAGCAAGGGACAGGGGTTTTCTGAAGCTTTCTTT CASKGQGFSEAFF
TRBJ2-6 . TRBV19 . TGTGCCAGTACCGGTTGGGCAGGGGAGTCTGGGGCCAACGTCCTGACTTTC CASTGWAGESGANVLTF
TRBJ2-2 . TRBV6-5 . TGTGCCAGCAGCCTTCTAGCACCCGGGGAGCTGTTTTTT CASSLLAPGELFF
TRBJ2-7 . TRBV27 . TGTGCCAGCAGTTCGTACGCCGAGCAGTACTTC CASSSYAEQYF
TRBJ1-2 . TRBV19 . TGTGCCAGTAGTATAGGCACACAGTTCCCGCTATGGGGCTACACCTTC CASSIGTQFPLWGYTF
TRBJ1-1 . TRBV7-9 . TGTGCCAGCAGCGGGGCCGGCGTCACTGAAGCTTTCTTT CASSGAGVTEAFF